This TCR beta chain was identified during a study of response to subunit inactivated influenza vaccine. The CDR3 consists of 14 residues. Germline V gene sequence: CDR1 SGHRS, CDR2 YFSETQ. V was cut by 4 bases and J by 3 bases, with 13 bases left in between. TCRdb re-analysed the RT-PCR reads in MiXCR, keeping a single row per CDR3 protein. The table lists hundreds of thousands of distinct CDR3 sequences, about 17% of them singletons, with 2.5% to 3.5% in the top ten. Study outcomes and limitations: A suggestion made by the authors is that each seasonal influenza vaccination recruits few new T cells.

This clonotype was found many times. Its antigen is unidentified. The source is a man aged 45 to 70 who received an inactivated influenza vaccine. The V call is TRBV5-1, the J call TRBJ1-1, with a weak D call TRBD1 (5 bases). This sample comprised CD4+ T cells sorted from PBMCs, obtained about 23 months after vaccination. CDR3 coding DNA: TGCGCCAGCAGCCCCCCGGGACGCTACACTGAAGCTTTCTTT. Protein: CASSPPGRYTEAFF.